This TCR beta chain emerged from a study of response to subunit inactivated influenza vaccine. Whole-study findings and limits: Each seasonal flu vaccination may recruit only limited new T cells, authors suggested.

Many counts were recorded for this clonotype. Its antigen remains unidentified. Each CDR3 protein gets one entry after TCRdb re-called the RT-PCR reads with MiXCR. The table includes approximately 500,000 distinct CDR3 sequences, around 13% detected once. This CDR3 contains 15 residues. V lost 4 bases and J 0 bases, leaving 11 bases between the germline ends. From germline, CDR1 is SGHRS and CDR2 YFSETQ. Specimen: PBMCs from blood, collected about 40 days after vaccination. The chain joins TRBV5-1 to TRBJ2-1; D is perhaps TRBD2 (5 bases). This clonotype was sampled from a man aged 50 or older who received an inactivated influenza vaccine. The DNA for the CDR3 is TGCGCCAGCAGCCGAAGGACTGCCTCCTACAATGAGCAGTTCTTC. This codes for CASSRRTASYNEQFF.